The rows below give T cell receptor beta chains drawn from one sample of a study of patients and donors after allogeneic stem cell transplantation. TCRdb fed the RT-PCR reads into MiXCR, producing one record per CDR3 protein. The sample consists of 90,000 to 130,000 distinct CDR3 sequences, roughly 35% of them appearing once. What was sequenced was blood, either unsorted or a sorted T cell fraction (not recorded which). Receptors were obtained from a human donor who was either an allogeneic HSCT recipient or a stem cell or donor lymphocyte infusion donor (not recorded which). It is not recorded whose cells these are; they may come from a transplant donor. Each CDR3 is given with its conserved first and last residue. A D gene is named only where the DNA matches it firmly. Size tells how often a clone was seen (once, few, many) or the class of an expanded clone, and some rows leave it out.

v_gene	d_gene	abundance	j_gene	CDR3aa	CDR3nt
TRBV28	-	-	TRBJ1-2	CASSLGFWYGYTF	TGTGCCAGCAGTCTAGGGTTTTGGTATGGCTACACCTTC
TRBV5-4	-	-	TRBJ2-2	CASSLVEAGELFF	TGTGCCAGCAGCTTAGTTGAAGCCGGGGAGCTGTTTTTT
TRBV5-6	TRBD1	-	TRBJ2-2	CASTTGTGRSGELFF	TGTGCCAGTACTACCGGGACAGGGAGGTCCGGGGAGCTGTTTTTT
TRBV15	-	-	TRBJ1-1	CATSRGRILDTEAFF	TGTGCCACCAGCAGAGGCAGGATCTTGGACACTGAAGCTTTCTTT
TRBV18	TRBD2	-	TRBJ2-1	CASSPLAGGTEQFF	TGTGCCAGCTCACCACTAGCGGGAGGAACTGAGCAGTTCTTC
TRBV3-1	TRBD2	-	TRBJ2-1	CASRRTLLADNEQFF	TGTGCCAGCAGGCGAACCTTACTAGCGGACAATGAGCAGTTCTTC
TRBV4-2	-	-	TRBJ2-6	CASSQVRNSGANVLTF	TGTGCCAGCAGCCAAGTTCGGAATTCTGGGGCCAACGTCCTGACTTTC
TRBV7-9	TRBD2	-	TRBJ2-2	CASSFGLAHTGELFF	TGTGCCAGCAGCTTCGGACTAGCTCACACCGGGGAGCTGTTTTTT
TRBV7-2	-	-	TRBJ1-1	CASILTGNTEAFF	TGTGCCAGCATCCTTACCGGGAACACTGAAGCTTTCTTT
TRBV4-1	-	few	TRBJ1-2	CASSQGRTNYGYTF	TGCGCCAGCAGTCAGGGGCGCACTAACTATGGCTACACCTTC
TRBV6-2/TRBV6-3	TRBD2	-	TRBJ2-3	CASSPGLAGGRAQYF	TGTGCCAGCAGTCCAGGACTAGCGGGAGGGCGGGCGCAGTATTTT
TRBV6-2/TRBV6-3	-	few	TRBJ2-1	CASSSGTSSSYNEQFF	TGTGCCAGCAGCTCAGGGACTTCGAGCTCCTACAATGAGCAGTTCTTC
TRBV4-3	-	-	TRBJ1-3	CASSQDFYSVLDRNTIYF	TGCGCCAGCAGCCAAGATTTTTACTCGGTACTGGACCGAAACACCATATATTTT
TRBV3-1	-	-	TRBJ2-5	CASSPMTGLETQYF	TGTGCCAGCAGCCCAATGACAGGTCTGGAGACCCAGTACTTC
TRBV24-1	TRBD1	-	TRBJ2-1	CATSEKGQLNNEQFF	TGTGCCACCAGTGAAAAGGGACAGCTTAACAATGAGCAGTTCTTC
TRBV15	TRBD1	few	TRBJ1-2	CATSNLTGVGYTF	TGTGCCACCAGCAACCTGACAGGGGTAGGCTACACCTTC
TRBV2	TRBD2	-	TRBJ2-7	CASRFLLAGDGEQYF	TGTGCCAGCAGGTTCCTCCTAGCGGGAGACGGGGAGCAGTACTTC
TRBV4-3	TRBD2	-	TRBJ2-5	CASSPTGLANQETQYF	TGCGCCAGCAGCCCCACGGGACTAGCGAATCAAGAGACCCAGTACTTC
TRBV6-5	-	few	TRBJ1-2	CASSLQGRYGYTF	TGTGCCAGCAGTTTACAGGGTCGATATGGCTACACCTTC
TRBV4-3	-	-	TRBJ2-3	CASSHFGRADTDTQYF	TGCGCCAGCAGCCATTTCGGAAGGGCCGACACAGATACGCAGTATTTT
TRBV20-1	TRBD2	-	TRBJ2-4	CSAPPLAGAKNIQYF	TGCAGTGCTCCTCCACTAGCGGGAGCCAAAAACATTCAGTACTTC
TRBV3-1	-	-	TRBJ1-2	CASSQDSSVRGGGYTF	TGTGCCAGCAGCCAAGACTCGTCCGTCAGGGGCGGTGGCTACACCTTC